This TCR beta chain was obtained from a study of T-cell reconstitution after alpha-beta-depleted transplantation in children. The length of the CDR3 is 14 residues. Trimming took off 5 bases at V and 2 bases at J, with 13 bases between the two ends. The TCRbeta library incorporated unique molecular identifiers. One entry per CDR3 protein, called by TCRdb with MiXCR from the PCR reads. This table has under 750,000 distinct CDR3 sequences, 23% appearing once. This clonotype occurred a few times. Antigen: not known. General study results and limits: The main origin of T-cell counts and diversity one year after transplant was newly produced T cells. As was reported, about two months after transplant, alpha-beta T cells came from several hundred expanded graft clones.

The rearrangement links TRBV12-3 or TRBV12-4 to TRBJ2-7, with TRBD1 as a possible D gene (6 bases). The material was PBMCs, mostly from graft donor cells, obtained 360 days after TCRalphabeta/CD19-depleted stem cell transplant. This sequence originates from a boy younger than two who had a stem cell transplant for acute myeloid leukemia, so the T cells may come from the graft donor. The CDR3 nucleotides are TGTGCCAGCAGTCCCTTTCAGGGGACCTACGAGCAGTACTTC. Its translation: CASSPFQGTYEQYF.